These 7 T cell receptor beta chains share one sample of origin, sequenced in a study of blood T cell repertoires in COVID-19. Sequenced by immunoSEQ multiplex PCR; TCRdb stores in-frame clones only, minus some. Among 310,000 or so clones, 80% to 90% were seen once, and the ten largest hold roughly 1.1%. The sample consisted of peripheral blood. The receptors were gathered from a woman in her fifties or sixties with acute or convalescent COVID-19.

This chain uses TRBV29-1 with TRBJ2-3; 16 bases fit TRBD2. The CDR3 contains 15 residues. V gave up 4 bases and J gave up 9 bases; unmatched junction bases: 7. Germline assignment: CDR1 SQVTM and CDR2 ANQGSEA. As DNA, the CDR3 is TGCAGCGTTGTGGGGACTAGCGGGGGGGTTGGGACGCAGTATTTT. Protein: CSVVGTSGGVGTQYF.

V usage is TRBV6-5 and J usage is TRBJ1-1; no definite D call. The CDR3 contains 12 residues. The V gene lost 5 bases and the J gene lost 3 bases, with 7 bases spanning the gap. The germline V gene has CDR1 MNHEY and CDR2 SVGAGI. The CDR3 here is CASSPHYTEAFF. In DNA form, the CDR3 reads TGTGCCAGCAGTCCCCACTACACTGAAGCTTTCTTT.

The chain carries TRBV29-1 and TRBJ2-1; 11 nucleotides align to TRBD2. After removal of 6 bases from V and 4 bases from J, the junction contained 5 bases not matched to a gene. The length of the CDR3 is 14 residues. From germline, CDR1 is SQVTM and CDR2 ANQGSEA. This CDR3 reads CSVATSGAYNEQFF. The CDR3 bases are TGCAGCGTGGCGACTAGCGGGGCGTACAATGAGCAGTTCTTC.

The genes are TRBV11-2 and TRBJ2-7; TRBD1 matches 9 bases. Germline-derived CDR1 and CDR2 are SGHAT and FQNNGV. The V segment lost 5 bases and the J segment 6 bases; nucleotides outside the gene matches: 11. The CDR3 has 15 residues. CDR3 in amino acids: CASSLYGQGIAEQYF. For the CDR3, the DNA is TGTGCCAGCAGCCTTTATGGACAGGGGATAGCCGAGCAGTACTTC.

This chain links TRBV6-6 with TRBJ2-3; D might be TRBD1 (6 bases). The CDR3 is 13 residues long. The germline V gene has CDR1 MNHNY and CDR2 SVGAGI (reference sequence). The V gene lost 5 bases and the J gene lost 9 bases, with 15 bases spanning the gap. CDR3 protein: CASSIPGEVTQYF. Written as DNA, the CDR3 is TGTGCCAGCAGTATTCCAGGGGAAGTGACGCAGTATTTT.

The rearrangement uses TRBV30 and TRBJ2-1; 9 nucleotides match TRBD1. Germline-derived CDR1 and CDR2 are GTSNPN and SVGIG (reference sequence). The CDR3 is 14 amino acids. The V and J ends lost 2 bases and 8 bases, in that order; junction bases with no gene match: 7. The CDR3 region is CAWSPRTGVDEQFF. The CDR3, as DNA: TGTGCCTGGAGTCCGCGGACAGGGGTCGATGAGCAGTTCTTC.

The sample holds a few counts of this clone. The CDR3 is CASSLRTGGVSYNEQFF. The CDR3 DNA reads TGTGCCAGCAGCTTGCGGACGGGAGGAGTGTCCTACAATGAGCAGTTCTTC. This chain uses TRBV5-4 with TRBJ2-1; 7 bases fit TRBD2. CDR1 SGHNT and CDR2 YYREEE come from the germline V gene (reference sequence). V was clipped by 1 base and J by 1 base; unmatched bases: 8. This CDR3 region has 17 residues. The entire variable domain, with the rest obtained from reference TRBV5-4 and TRBJ2-1, is as follows: ETGVTQSPTHLIKTRGQQVTLRCSSQSGHNTVSWYQQALGQGPQFIFQYYREEENGRGNFPPRFSGLQFPNYSSELNVNALELDDSALYLCASSLRTGGVSYNEQFFGPGTRLTVL.